The following is a T cell receptor beta chain sequence with its context. The antigen remains unidentified. The CDR3 sequence is 15 residues long. Trimming removed 1 base from V and 7 bases from J; junction bases left unmatched: 4. From germline, CDR1 is SGHTA and CDR2 FQGNSA. Amplification used 60 Vbeta primers and 13 Jbeta primers. In the authors' workflow: In a later analysis, of around 85 million unique beta chains, 9 million to 11 million appeared in at least two donors. Some clones are missing from TCRdb's copy, which holds only in-frame ones; the method was immunoSEQ multiplex PCR. V and J calls and clone size are as listed in that table; D and trimming were resolved from the DNA. Of around 150,000 clones detected, roughly 80% appear once; the ten largest clones hold under 2.5%. The data were taken from a study of cytomegalovirus exposure and HLA in healthy donors. The study, taken as a whole, reports: A later analysis by the authors found several of the most significant clusters apparently linked to common viral pathogens.

Sequencing input: PBMCs. This TCR came from a man aged 45-65 years in good health and CMV-seropositive. V usage is TRBV7-2 and J usage is TRBJ1-6; TRBD1 matches 7 bases. The CDR3: CASSLEGAINSPLHF. DNA for the CDR3: TGTGCCAGCAGCTTAGAGGGGGCCATCAATTCACCCCTCCACTTT.